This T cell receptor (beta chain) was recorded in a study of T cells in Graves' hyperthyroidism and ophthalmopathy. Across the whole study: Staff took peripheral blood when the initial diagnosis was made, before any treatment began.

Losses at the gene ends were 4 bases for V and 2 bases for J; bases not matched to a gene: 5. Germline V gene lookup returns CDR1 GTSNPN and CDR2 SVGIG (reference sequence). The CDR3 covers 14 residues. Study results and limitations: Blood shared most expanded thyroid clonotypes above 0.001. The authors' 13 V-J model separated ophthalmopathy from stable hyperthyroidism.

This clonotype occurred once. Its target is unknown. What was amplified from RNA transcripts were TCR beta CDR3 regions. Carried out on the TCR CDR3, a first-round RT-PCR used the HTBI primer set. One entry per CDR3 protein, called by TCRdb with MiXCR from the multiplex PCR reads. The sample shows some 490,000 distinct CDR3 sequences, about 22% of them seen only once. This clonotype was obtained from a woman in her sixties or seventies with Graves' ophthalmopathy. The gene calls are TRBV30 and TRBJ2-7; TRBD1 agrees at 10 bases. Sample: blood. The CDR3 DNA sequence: TGTGCCTGGAAGAGGGGACAGGGGACCTACGAGCAGTACTTC. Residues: CAWKRGQGTYEQYF.